This T cell receptor (beta chain) derives from a study of blood T cell repertoires in COVID-19. About the study: Samples taken during acute and convalescent COVID-19 were collected in the United States, Italy and Spain. T cells, B-cell-depleted T cells, or PBMCs supplied cDNA or gDNA.

The table lists this clone with a few counts. Original processing notes: Estimates of nucleated cell counts were drawn from the amplification of reference gene primers. TCRdb's table, derived via immunoSEQ multiplex PCR, lists solely in-frame clones and lacks some. The DNA gave D and trimming, while V, J and clone size come from that table. The repertoire consists of around 260,000 clones, with 87% occurring once and the leading ten covering 1.5%. The sequence derives from a woman between 40 and 50 years old who had recovered from COVID-19. Sequencing input: peripheral blood.

CDR3 sequence reads: CASSWDRANTEAFF. The CDR3 nucleotides are TGTGCCAGCAGTTGGGACAGGGCGAACACTGAAGCTTTCTTT. The rearrangement links TRBV6-5 to TRBJ1-1, with 9 bases aligning to TRBD1. The CDR3 totals 14 residues. V was pared by 4 bases and J by 1 base, with 1 base of the junction left unmatched. The germline V gene has CDR1 MNHEY and CDR2 SVGAGI.